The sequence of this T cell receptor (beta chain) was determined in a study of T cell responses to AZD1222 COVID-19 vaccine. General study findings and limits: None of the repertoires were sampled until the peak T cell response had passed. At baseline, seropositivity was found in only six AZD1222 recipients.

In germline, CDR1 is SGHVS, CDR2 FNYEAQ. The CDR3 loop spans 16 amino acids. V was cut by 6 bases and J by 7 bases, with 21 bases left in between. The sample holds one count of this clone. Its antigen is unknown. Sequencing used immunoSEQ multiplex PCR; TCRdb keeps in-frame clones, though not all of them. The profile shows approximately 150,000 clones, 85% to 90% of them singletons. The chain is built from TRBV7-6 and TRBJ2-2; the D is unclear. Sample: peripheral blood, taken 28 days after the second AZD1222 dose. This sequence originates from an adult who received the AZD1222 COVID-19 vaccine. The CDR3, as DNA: TGTGCCAGCAGTCAGGTATCGGCAGCCACTGGCGGGGAGCTGTTTTTT. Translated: CASSQVSAATGGELFF. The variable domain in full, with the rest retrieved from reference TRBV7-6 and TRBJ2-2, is GAGVSQSPRYKVTKRGQDVALRCDPISGHVSLYWYRQALGQGPEFLTYFNYEAQQDKSGLPNDRFSAERPEGSISTLTIQRTEQRDSAMYRCASSQVSAATGGELFFGEGSRLTVL.